This T cell receptor (beta chain) was sequenced in a study of T cell responses to AZD1222 COVID-19 vaccine. The CDR3 has 12 residues. Germline assignment: CDR1 MDHEN and CDR2 SYDVKM. The V end was cut by 8 bases, the J end by 3 bases, with 10 bases between. Clones were read by immunoSEQ multiplex PCR, and TCRdb kept only the in-frame ones, dropping some. The table includes around 180,000 clones, over 80% detected once. The rearrangement uses TRBV28 and TRBJ1-1; D remains unclear. The TCR comes from an adult in good health. The material sequenced was peripheral blood, taken on day 0 of AZD1222 vaccination. DNA of the CDR3: TGTGCCAGCCGAACGGCCGACACTGAAGCTTTCTTT. Encoded protein: CASRTADTEAFF.